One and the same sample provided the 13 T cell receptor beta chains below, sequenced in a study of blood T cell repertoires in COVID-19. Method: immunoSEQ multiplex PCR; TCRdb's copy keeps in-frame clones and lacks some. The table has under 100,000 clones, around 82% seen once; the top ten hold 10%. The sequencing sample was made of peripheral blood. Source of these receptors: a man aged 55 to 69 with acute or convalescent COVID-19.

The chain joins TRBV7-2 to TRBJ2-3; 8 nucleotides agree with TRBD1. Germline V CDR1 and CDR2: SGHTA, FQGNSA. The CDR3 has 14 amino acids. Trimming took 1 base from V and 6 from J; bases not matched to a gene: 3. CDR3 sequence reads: CASSLVGQADTQYF. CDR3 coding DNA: TGTGCCAGCAGCTTAGTGGGACAGGCGGATACGCAGTATTTT. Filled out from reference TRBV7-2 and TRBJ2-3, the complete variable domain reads GAGVSQSPSNKVTEKGKDVELRCDPISGHTALYWYRQSLGQGLEFLIYFQGNSAPDKSGLPSDRFSAERTGGSVSTLTIQRTQQEDSAVYLCASSLVGQADTQYFGPGTRLTVL.

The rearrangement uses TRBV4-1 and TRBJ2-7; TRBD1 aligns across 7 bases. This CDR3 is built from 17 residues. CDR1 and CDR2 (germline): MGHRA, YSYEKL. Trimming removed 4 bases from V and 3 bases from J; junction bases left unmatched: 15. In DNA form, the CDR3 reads TGCGCCAGCAGCCGTGTTCTCGTTCGGGACAGAAACTACGAGCAGTACTTC. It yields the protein CASSRVLVRDRNYEQYF.

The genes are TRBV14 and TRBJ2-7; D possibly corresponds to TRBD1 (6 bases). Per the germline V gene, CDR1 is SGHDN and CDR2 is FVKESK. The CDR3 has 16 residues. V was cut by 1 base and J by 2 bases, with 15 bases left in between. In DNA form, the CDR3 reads TGTGCCAGCAGCCAAGGAGGTCAGGGGTTCGCCTACGAGCAGTACTTC. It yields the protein CASSQGGQGFAYEQYF.

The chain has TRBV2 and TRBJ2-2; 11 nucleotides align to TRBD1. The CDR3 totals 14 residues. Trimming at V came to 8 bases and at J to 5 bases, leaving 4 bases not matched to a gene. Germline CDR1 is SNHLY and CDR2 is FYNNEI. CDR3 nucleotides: TGTGCCAGCGAGGACAGGGGGCGTACCGGGGAGCTGTTTTTT. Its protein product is CASEDRGRTGELFF.

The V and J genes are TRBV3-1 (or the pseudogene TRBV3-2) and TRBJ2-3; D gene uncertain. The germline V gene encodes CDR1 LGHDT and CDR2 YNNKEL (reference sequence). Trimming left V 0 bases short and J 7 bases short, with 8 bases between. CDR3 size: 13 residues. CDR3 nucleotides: TGTGCCAGCAGCCAAGATATCTTCTATACGCAGTATTTT. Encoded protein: CASSQDIFYTQYF.

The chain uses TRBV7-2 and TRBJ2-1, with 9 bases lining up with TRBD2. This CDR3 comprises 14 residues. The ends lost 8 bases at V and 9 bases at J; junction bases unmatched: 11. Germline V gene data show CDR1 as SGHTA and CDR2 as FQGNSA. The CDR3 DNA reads TGTGCCAGCGGATCCCCTAGCGGGACGGTTGAGCAGTTCTTC. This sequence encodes CASGSPSGTVEQFF. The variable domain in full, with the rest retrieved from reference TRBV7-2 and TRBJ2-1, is GAGVSQSPSNKVTEKGKDVELRCDPISGHTALYWYRQSLGQGLEFLIYFQGNSAPDKSGLPSDRFSAERTGGSVSTLTIQRTQQEDSAVYLCASGSPSGTVEQFFGPGTRLTVL.

The CDR3 here is CASVGQGANLYEQYF. Here the CDR3 DNA reads TGTGCCAGTGTGGGACAGGGGGCGAATTTGTACGAGCAGTACTTC. The chain joins TRBV28 to TRBJ2-7; TRBD1 agrees at 12 bases. The V and J ends lost 9 bases and 4 bases, in that order; junction bases with no gene match: 10. CDR3 length equals 15 residues. In germline, CDR1 is MDHEN, CDR2 SYDVKM.

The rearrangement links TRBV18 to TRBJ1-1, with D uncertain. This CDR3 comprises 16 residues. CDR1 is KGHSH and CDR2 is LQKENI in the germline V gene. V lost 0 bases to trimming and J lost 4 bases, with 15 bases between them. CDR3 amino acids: CASSPPSAGLGTEAFF. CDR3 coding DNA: TGTGCCAGCTCACCACCGTCTGCGGGGTTAGGCACTGAAGCTTTCTTT. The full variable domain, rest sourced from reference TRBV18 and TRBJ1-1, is NAGVMQNPRHLVRRRGQEARLRCSPMKGHSHVYWYRQLPEEGLKFMVYLQKENIIDESGMPKERFSAEFPKEGPSILRIQQVVRGDSAAYFCASSPPSAGLGTEAFFGQGTRLTVV.

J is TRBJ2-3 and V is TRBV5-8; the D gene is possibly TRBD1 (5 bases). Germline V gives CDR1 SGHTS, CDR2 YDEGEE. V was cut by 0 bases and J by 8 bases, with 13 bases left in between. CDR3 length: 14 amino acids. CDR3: CASSLVGGAATQYF. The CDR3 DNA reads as TGTGCCAGCAGCTTGGTAGGTGGGGCGGCTACGCAGTATTTT. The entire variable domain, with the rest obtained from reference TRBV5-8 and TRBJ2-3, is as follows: EAGVTQSPTHLIKTRGQQATLRCSPISGHTSVYWYQQALGLGLQFLLWYDEGEERNRGNFPPRFSGRQFPNYSSELNVNALELEDSALYLCASSLVGGAATQYFGPGTRLTVL.

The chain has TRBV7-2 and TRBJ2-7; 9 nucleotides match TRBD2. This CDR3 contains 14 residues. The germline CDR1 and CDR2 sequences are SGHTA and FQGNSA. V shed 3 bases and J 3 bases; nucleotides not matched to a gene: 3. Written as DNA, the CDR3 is TGTGCCAGCAGCTTTTCGACTAGCGGCTACGAGCAGTACTTC. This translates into CASSFSTSGYEQYF.

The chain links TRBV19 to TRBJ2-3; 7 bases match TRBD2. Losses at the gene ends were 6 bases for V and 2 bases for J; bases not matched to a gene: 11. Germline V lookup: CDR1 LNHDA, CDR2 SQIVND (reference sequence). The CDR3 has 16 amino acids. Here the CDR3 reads CASSHPRGGLTDTQYF. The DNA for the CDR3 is TGTGCCAGTAGCCACCCCCGCGGGGGACTCACAGATACGCAGTATTTT.

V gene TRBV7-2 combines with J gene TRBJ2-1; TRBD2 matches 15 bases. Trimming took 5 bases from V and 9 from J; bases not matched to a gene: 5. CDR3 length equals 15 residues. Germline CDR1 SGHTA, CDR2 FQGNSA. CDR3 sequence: CASSLGTSGRSEQFF. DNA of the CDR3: TGTGCCAGCAGCCTCGGGACTAGCGGGAGGAGTGAGCAGTTCTTC.

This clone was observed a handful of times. The CDR3 spells CASSLSSGKTTDTQYF. CDR3 DNA: TGCGCCAGCAGCTTGAGCAGCGGTAAAACCACAGATACGCAGTATTTT. This rearrangement joins TRBV5-1 to TRBJ2-3; D possibly corresponds to TRBD2 (5 bases). CDR1 is SGHRS and CDR2 is YFSETQ in the germline V gene. The CDR3 has 16 amino acids. V was pared by 1 base and J by 2 bases, with 14 bases between.